The 8 T cell receptor beta chains below all came from one sample that was sequenced in a study of cytomegalovirus exposure and HLA in healthy donors. Amplification used 60 Vbeta primers and 13 Jbeta primers. TCRdb's table, derived via immunoSEQ multiplex PCR, lists solely in-frame clones and lacks some. Among around 120,000 clones, 79% were seen once, and the ten largest hold 2.5% to 3.5%. Material: PBMCs. These receptors were obtained from a woman aged 40 to 49 in good health and CMV-seronegative.

This chain joins TRBV7-2 and TRBJ2-5; D may be TRBD1 (6 bases). The CDR3 runs to 15 residues. Trimming left V 5 bases short and J 3 bases short, with 16 bases between. Per germline, CDR1 SGHTA and CDR2 FQGNSA. CDR3 sequence (DNA): TGTGCCAGCAGCCCTAACCGGGACACCGAAGAGACCCAGTACTTC. It codes for CASSPNRDTEETQYF.

This clone was observed a handful of times. The chain couples TRBV30 to TRBJ1-1; D possibly corresponds to TRBD1 (5 bases). With 7 bases removed from V and 1 base from J, the gap between germline ends came to 13 bases. This CDR3 is 13 amino acids long. The germline CDR1 and CDR2 sequences are GTSNPN and SVGIG (reference sequence). The CDR3 here is CALRGRENTEAFF. For the CDR3, the DNA is TGTGCCTTAAGGGGAAGGGAGAACACTGAAGCTTTCTTT.

The rearrangement links TRBV11-2 to TRBJ1-1; D is perhaps TRBD1 (6 bases). V dropped 5 bases and J dropped 0 bases, with 16 bases sitting between them. The CDR3 has 16 residues. Germline V gives CDR1 SGHAT, CDR2 FQNNGV. This chain's CDR3 is CASSPKTGLMNTEAFF. The CDR3, as DNA: TGTGCCAGCAGCCCCAAGACAGGACTTATGAACACTGAAGCTTTCTTT.

V usage is TRBV11-2 and J usage is TRBJ2-1, with 7 bases aligning to TRBD1. The CDR3 is made up of 16 amino acids. The trim removed 5 bases at V and 6 bases at J, leaving 13 bases unmatched. Germline V gene lookup returns CDR1 SGHAT and CDR2 FQNNGV. The CDR3 loop is CASSPLPQGVSNEQFF. As DNA, the CDR3 is TGTGCCAGCAGCCCCCTCCCTCAGGGGGTCAGCAATGAGCAGTTCTTC.

This clone was counted only a few times. V gene TRBV5-4 combines with J gene TRBJ1-2, with D unclear. V lost 0 bases and J lost 1, with 10 bases in between. The V gene's germline CDR1 is SGHNT and CDR2 YYREEE (reference sequence). The CDR3 totals 15 residues. The DNA of the CDR3 is TGTGCCAGCAGCTTGGACAGCCTGTATAACTATGGCTACACCTTC. Amino acids: CASSLDSLYNYGYTF.

The J gene is TRBJ2-1, the V gene TRBV5-1, with 9 bases identical to TRBD2. V was clipped by 2 bases and J by 5 bases; unmatched bases: 2. Germline V gene data show CDR1 as SGHRS and CDR2 as YFSETQ. The CDR3 is made up of 14 amino acids. The CDR3 DNA follows: TGCGCCAGCAGCTTAGCGGGAGGAGACAATGAGCAGTTCTTC. Translation gives CASSLAGGDNEQFF.

The gene calls are TRBV5-3 and TRBJ2-1, with a weak D call TRBD1 (6 bases). TRBV5-3 is an ORF for which the function is uncertain. The V and J ends lost 7 bases and 9 bases respectively, with 20 bases between them. The CDR3 loop spans 14 amino acids. This CDR3 reads CARGPQQGWGEQFF. In nucleotides, the CDR3 is TGTGCCAGAGGCCCTCAACAGGGATGGGGTGAGCAGTTCTTC.

The chain combines TRBV9 with TRBJ2-4; TRBD2 aligns across 8 bases. The V and J ends lost 4 bases and 8 bases, in that order; junction bases with no gene match: 20. This CDR3 region has 18 residues. Per the germline V gene, CDR1 is SGDLS and CDR2 is YYNGEE. The CDR3, as DNA: TGTGCCAGCAGCCCCCACATCCGAACGGGAGGGCCTTCAGACATTCAGTACTTC. Translated: CASSPHIRTGGPSDIQYF.